This T cell receptor (beta chain) was recorded in a study of T cell responses to AZD1222 COVID-19 vaccine. Study-wide findings and caveats: Just a handful of people given AZD1222 tested seropositive at baseline. Clonal diversity may have been underestimated in mostly white British donors.

Of note for this clone: Antigen: not known.

Some clones are missing from TCRdb's copy, which holds only in-frame ones; the method was immunoSEQ multiplex PCR. Seen here are roughly 150,000 clones, over 85% observed once, and the top ten hold around 1.7%. V was pared by 1 base and J by 3 bases, with 3 bases between. CDR1 MGHDK and CDR2 SYGVNS come from the germline V gene. CDR3 length: 12 residues. The chain couples TRBV25-1 to TRBJ2-5; D remains unclear. The receptor comes from an adult in good health. The material was peripheral blood, obtained on day 0 of AZD1222 vaccination. The DNA for the CDR3 is TGTGCCAGCAGTGAATTAGAAGAGACCCAGTACTTC. It yields the protein CASSELEETQYF.